The 23 T cell receptor beta chains below were found in one sample sequenced in a study of PD-L1 blockade in urothelial cancer. Libraries were prepared by immunoSEQ multiplex PCR; TCRdb keeps only in-frame clonotypes and omits some of them. Here the sample spans 84,000 or so clones, roughly 84% being singletons. Time point given: pretreatment peripheral blood. Material: PBMCs, obtained around atezolizumab (anti-PD-L1) treatment. The receptors were gathered from a man aged 55 to 69 with urothelial cancer.

This clone was seen only a few times. V is TRBV7-2 and J is TRBJ1-5; D unresolved. Germline CDR1 SGHTA, CDR2 FQGNSA. CDR3 length equals 15 residues. V lost 1 base and J lost 0, with 7 bases in between. CDR3 amino acids: CASSLGGNSNQPQHF. The CDR3 bases are TGTGCCAGCAGCTTAGGAGGCAATAGCAATCAGCCCCAGCATTTT.

The V and J genes are TRBV28 and TRBJ1-3, with D maybe TRBD1 (6 bases). Germline-derived CDR1 and CDR2 are MDHEN and SYDVKM. V was clipped by 3 bases and J by 4 bases, with 13 bases between them. This CDR3 is 15 amino acids long. The CDR3 nucleotides read TGTGCCAGCAGTTTCCCTACAGGGACCGGAAACACCATATATTTT. This encodes CASSFPTGTGNTIYF.

The genes are TRBV7-5 and TRBJ1-1; the D call of TRBD1 is as the table states it, not checked on the DNA. TRBV7-5 is reported as a pseudogene. The CDR3 extends over 15 amino acids. The CDR3 loop reads CARSLGQGGNTEAFF. The DNA for the CDR3 is TGTGCCAGAAGCTTGGGACAGGGGGGGAACACTGAAGCTTTCTTT.

The rearrangement joins TRBV29-1 to TRBJ2-1; TRBD1 matches at 11 bases. Looked up from germline, CDR1 is SQVTM and CDR2 is ANQGSEA. V was clipped by 6 bases and J by 1 base; unmatched bases: 11. CDR3 size: 17 residues. CDR3 loop: CSVRGWGDRGSYNEQFF. The CDR3, as DNA: TGCAGCGTGCGAGGGTGGGGGGACAGGGGGTCCTACAATGAGCAGTTCTTC.

The genes are TRBV6-5 and TRBJ2-1; TRBD2 agrees at 9 bases. The CDR3 sequence is 14 residues long. Trimming cost V 9 bases and J 1 base; bases outside gene matches: 4. Germline values: CDR1 MNHEY, CDR2 SVGAGI. CDR3 region: CASESGGSYNEQFF. CDR3 nucleotides: TGTGCCAGTGAGAGCGGGGGGTCCTACAATGAGCAGTTCTTC.

The CDR3 protein is CASGSGRATFNEQYF. For the CDR3, the DNA is TGCGCCAGCGGTAGCGGGAGGGCTACATTCAATGAACAGTACTTC. This chain links TRBV5-1 with TRBJ2-7; 11 nucleotides line up with TRBD2. Germline V CDR1 and CDR2: SGHRS, YFSETQ. The CDR3 is 15 amino acids. V lost 7 bases and J lost 10; bases outside the gene matches: 16.

The gene calls are TRBV5-1 and TRBJ2-5, with a tentative D call TRBD1 (6 bases). V lost 2 bases to trimming and J lost 6 bases, with 14 bases between them. Germline V gene sequence: CDR1 SGHRS, CDR2 YFSETQ. CDR3 length: 14 residues. The CDR3 DNA follows: TGCGCCAGCAGCTTCCTGCAGGGGACGCAGACCCAGTACTTC. Amino acids: CASSFLQGTQTQYF.

This chain connects TRBV28 to TRBJ2-6; 12 nucleotides line up with TRBD1. This CDR3 is built from 20 residues. Germline-derived CDR1 and CDR2 are MDHEN and SYDVKM. V was clipped by 4 bases and J by 1 base; unmatched bases: 11. CDR3: CASSSRGGTGGISGANVLTF. CDR3 nucleotide sequence: TGTGCCAGCAGTTCCCGAGGGGGGACAGGGGGCATATCTGGGGCCAACGTCCTGACTTTC.

The V and J genes are TRBV13 and TRBJ2-7, with D perhaps TRBD1 (6 bases). From germline, CDR1 is PRHDT and CDR2 FYEKMQ (reference sequence). The ends were cut back, 5 bases at V and 5 bases at J, with 22 bases in the middle. The CDR3 runs to 16 residues. The CDR3 region is CASSGSLTGLIHEQYF. The CDR3 bases are TGTGCCAGCAGCGGATCCCTGACAGGTTTAATCCACGAGCAGTACTTC.

The chain carries TRBV7-9 and TRBJ2-7; a weak D match, TRBD2 (6 bases). The CDR3 contains 12 residues. Per germline, CDR1 SEHNR and CDR2 FQNEAQ (reference sequence). V was trimmed by 1 base and J by 7 bases, leaving 8 bases between them. Here the CDR3 DNA reads TGTGCCAGCAGCTTAGAGGCGGGGGAGCAGTACTTC. Protein sequence: CASSLEAGEQYF.

The chain recombines TRBV6-5 with TRBJ2-3; 8 bases agree with TRBD2. Trimming took 7 bases from V and 3 from J; bases not matched to a gene: 6. This CDR3 comprises 14 residues. CDR1 is MNHEY, CDR2 SVGAGI, per germline. The DNA for the CDR3 is TGTGCCAGCAAGGAAGGACTAGCTACAGATACGCAGTATTTT. Protein: CASKEGLATDTQYF.

The chain combines TRBV2 with TRBJ1-5, with TRBD1 matching 9 bases. V shed 4 bases and J 6 bases; nucleotides not matched to a gene: 4. CDR3 length: 14 amino acids. Germline V CDR1 and CDR2: SNHLY, FYNNEI. This CDR3 is CASSGTGGRQPQHF. The CDR3 DNA sequence: TGTGCCAGCAGTGGTACAGGGGGCCGTCAGCCCCAGCATTTT.

The genes are TRBV14 and TRBJ2-5; 11 bases line up with TRBD2. There are 15 residues in the CDR3. The germline V gene has CDR1 SGHDN and CDR2 FVKESK. V was pared by 3 bases and J by 4 bases, with 4 bases of the junction left unmatched. DNA for the CDR3: TGTGCCAGCAGCCACCTTAGCGGGAGGGCAGAGACCCAGTACTTC. Translation gives CASSHLSGRAETQYF.

The V gene is TRBV13, the J gene TRBJ2-2, with TRBD1 matching over 9 bases. V shed 3 bases, J shed 6 bases, and the junction held 5 bases outside the gene matches. The CDR3 spans 15 residues. Per the germline V gene, CDR1 is PRHDT and CDR2 is FYEKMQ (reference sequence). In nucleotides, the CDR3 is TGTGCCAGCAGCTTGGACAGGGGCGTACCCGGGGAGCTGTTTTTT. Translation: CASSLDRGVPGELFF.

The V gene is TRBV11-3, the J gene TRBJ2-1; 8 bases line up with TRBD1. Germline V gene lookup returns CDR1 SGHNT and CDR2 YENEEA. The CDR3 contains 14 residues. J gave up 6 bases and V 5 bases, and 6 bases lay outside the gene matches. CDR3 in amino acids: CASSRTRGLNEQFF. CDR3 DNA: TGTGCCAGCAGCCGAACCAGGGGGCTCAATGAGCAGTTCTTC.

The chain carries TRBV5-1 and TRBJ1-5; 7 bases map to TRBD1. Unmatched junction bases numbered 5, after V lost 4 bases and J lost 4 bases. Germline CDR1 SGHRS, CDR2 YFSETQ. The CDR3 loop spans 14 amino acids. The DNA for the CDR3 is TGCGCCAGCAGCCTTGACAGGGCAAATCAGCCCCAGCATTTT. Translation: CASSLDRANQPQHF.

The chain links TRBV4-1 to TRBJ2-1, with 14 bases identical to TRBD2. CDR1 is MGHRA and CDR2 is YSYEKL in the germline V gene. The length of the CDR3 is 18 residues. V dropped 0 bases and J dropped 7; count of bases not matched to a gene: 8. CDR3 region: CASSQDVGTSGRLNEQFF. CDR3 sequence (DNA): TGCGCCAGCAGCCAAGATGTCGGGACTAGCGGGAGACTGAATGAGCAGTTCTTC.

This chain joins TRBV2 and TRBJ1-1, with D maybe TRBD1 (5 bases). The germline V and J ends were trimmed by 7 bases and 6 bases, with 18 bases remaining between them. From germline, CDR1 is SNHLY and CDR2 FYNNEI. The CDR3 covers 14 residues. CDR3 loop: CASMKEGVDPEAFF. The DNA for the CDR3 is TGTGCCAGCATGAAGGAAGGGGTCGACCCTGAAGCTTTCTTT. Looking up the rest from reference TRBV2 and TRBJ1-1 gives the full variable domain: EPEVTQTPSHQVTQMGQEVILRCVPISNHLYFYWYRQILGQKVEFLVSFYNNEISEKSEIFDDQFSVERPDGSNFTLKIRSTKLEDSAMYFCASMKEGVDPEAFFGQGTRLTVV.

The rearrangement joins TRBV5-1 to TRBJ2-5; a possible D gene is TRBD1 (5 bases). The V end lost 2 bases, the J end lost 3 bases, and 17 bases lay between the germline ends. The CDR3 spans 16 residues. The germline CDR1 and CDR2 sequences are SGHRS and YFSETQ. CDR3 in amino acids: CASSFFGQGREETQYF. The CDR3 nucleotides are TGCGCCAGCAGCTTCTTCGGGCAGGGCCGCGAAGAGACCCAGTACTTC.

V usage is TRBV9 and J usage is TRBJ1-4; D not resolved. V lost 5 bases and J 8 bases, leaving 13 bases between the germline ends. Germline CDR1 and CDR2: SGDLS and YYNGEE. This CDR3 region has 13 residues. The CDR3 here is CASRGRVEEKLFF. The CDR3 DNA reads TGTGCCAGCAGGGGGAGGGTCGAGGAAAAACTGTTTTTT.

V gene TRBV4-3 combines with J gene TRBJ2-7, with a possible D match to TRBD1 (6 bases). Germline V gene data show CDR1 as LGHNA and CDR2 as YSLEER. Trimming removed 0 bases from V and 12 bases from J, with 15 bases in between. This CDR3 spans 13 amino acids. The CDR3 coding sequence is TGCGCCAGCAGCCAAGAATTGGACAGTCGGGGGTACTTC. It is translated as CASSQELDSRGYF.

J is TRBJ1-5 and V is TRBV18, with D unclear. V lost 0 bases to trimming and J lost 15 bases, with 21 bases between them. Germline lookup yields CDR1 KGHSH and CDR2 LQKENI. The CDR3 runs to 15 residues. In DNA, the CDR3 is TGTGCCAGCTCACCACCCCCTGGACTTAGCATGGAAATGCATTTT. It codes for CASSPPPGLSMEMHF.

The genes are TRBV4-2 and TRBJ2-3; 9 nucleotides line up with TRBD2. With 0 bases clipped from V and 6 bases from J, the junction kept 10 bases outside the gene matches. Germline V gene data show CDR1 as LGHNA and CDR2 as YNFKEQ. The CDR3 has 17 residues. The CDR3 bases are TGTGCCAGCAGCCAAGATGGGGTAGCGGGAGTTCTGGATACGCAGTATTTT. Its protein is CASSQDGVAGVLDTQYF.